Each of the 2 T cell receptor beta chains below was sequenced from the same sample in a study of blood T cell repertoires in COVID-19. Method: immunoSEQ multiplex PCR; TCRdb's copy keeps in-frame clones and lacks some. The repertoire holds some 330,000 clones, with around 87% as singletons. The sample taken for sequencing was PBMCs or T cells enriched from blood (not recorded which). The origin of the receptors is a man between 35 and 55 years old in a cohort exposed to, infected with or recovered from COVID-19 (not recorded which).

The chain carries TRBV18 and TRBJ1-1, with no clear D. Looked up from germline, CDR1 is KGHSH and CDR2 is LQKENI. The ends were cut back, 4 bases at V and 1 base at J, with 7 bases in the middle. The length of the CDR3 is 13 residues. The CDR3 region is CASSQDSNTEAFF. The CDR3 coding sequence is TGTGCCAGCTCACAAGACTCGAACACTGAAGCTTTCTTT.

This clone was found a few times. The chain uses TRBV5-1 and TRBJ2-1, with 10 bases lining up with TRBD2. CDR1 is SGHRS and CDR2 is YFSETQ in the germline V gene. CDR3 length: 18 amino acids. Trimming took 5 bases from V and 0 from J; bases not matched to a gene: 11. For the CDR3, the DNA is TGCGCCAGCAGTACCCGACTAGCGGGTTCGAGCTCCTACAATGAGCAGTTCTTC. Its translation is CASSTRLAGSSSYNEQFF. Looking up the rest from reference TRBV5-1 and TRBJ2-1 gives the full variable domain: KAGVTQTPRYLIKTRGQQVTLSCSPISGHRSVSWYQQTPGQGLQFLFEYFSETQRNKGNFPGRFSGRQFSNSRSEMNVSTLELGDSALYLCASSTRLAGSSSYNEQFFGPGTRLTVL.